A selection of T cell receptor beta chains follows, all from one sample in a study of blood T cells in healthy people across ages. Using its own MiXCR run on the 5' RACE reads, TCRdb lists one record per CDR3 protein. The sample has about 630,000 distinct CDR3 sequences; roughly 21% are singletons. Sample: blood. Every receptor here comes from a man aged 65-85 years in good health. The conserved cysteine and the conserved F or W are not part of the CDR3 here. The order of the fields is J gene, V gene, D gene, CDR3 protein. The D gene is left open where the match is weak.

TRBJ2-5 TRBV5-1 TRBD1 ASSNRDRGVETQY
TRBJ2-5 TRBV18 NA ASSSEQGLQETQY
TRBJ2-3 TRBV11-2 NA ASSLGGARDTQY
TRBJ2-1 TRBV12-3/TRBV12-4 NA ASSLGGGGSNEQF
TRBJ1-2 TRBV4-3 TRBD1 ASSQDQGGGWLGYT
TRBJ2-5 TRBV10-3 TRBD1 AISADRGETQY
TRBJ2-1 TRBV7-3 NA ASSLTGYSYNEQF
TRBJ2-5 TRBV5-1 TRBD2 ASSPGTTQETQY
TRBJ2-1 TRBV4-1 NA ASSRTDGGQGDNEQF
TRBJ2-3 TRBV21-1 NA ASSTGQAEDTQY
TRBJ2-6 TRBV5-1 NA AGSLRSVQLGANVLT